This record covers a single T cell receptor beta chain. Its specificity is unknown. TCRdb's table, derived via immunoSEQ multiplex PCR, lists solely in-frame clones and lacks some. The table records under 150,000 clones, about nine tenths of them present only once. Per germline, CDR1 LGHNA and CDR2 YSLEER. The V gene end was trimmed by 5 bases and the J gene end by 6 bases; junction bases not matched to a gene: 4. The CDR3 totals 14 residues. This entry is derived from a study of Ad26.COV2.S vaccination and SARS-CoV-2 variants. Regarding the study as a whole: Placebo and vaccine recipients had non-spike TCR breadth that was similar. TCR breadth and depth analyses may have underestimated total T cell responses.

The gene calls are TRBV4-3 and TRBJ1-6; TRBD1 matches at 7 bases. The specimen was peripheral blood, collected after recovery from COVID-19. The TCR comes from a human donor who had recovered from COVID-19. CDR3 DNA sequence: TGCGCCAGCAGCTACAGGGGCGGTAATTCACCCCTCCACTTT. Protein sequence: CASSYRGGNSPLHF.